This TCR beta chain was recorded in a study of post-analysis software for immune sequencing data. The ends were cut back, 6 bases at V and 2 bases at J, with 7 bases in the middle. This CDR3 has 13 amino acids. Germline CDR1 and CDR2: MNHEY and SVGAGI. In the case of this clonotype: The antigen is unknown.

Study-level points and caveats: Versus controls, multiple sclerosis patients showed significantly lower diversity (normalized Chao1). Higher frequency in patients than in controls was seen for about five TRBV segments, with TRBV5-6, TRBV5-1 and TRBV20-1 among them.

Libraries were made from TCR beta cDNA, and they carried unique molecular identifiers. T cells numbering about 0.85 to 10 million yielded about 500,000 cDNA molecules. TCRdb reprocessed the PCR reads via MiXCR and lists one record per CDR3 protein. The table includes approximately 690,000 distinct CDR3 sequences, more than 50% detected once. What was sequenced was blood. This chain connects TRBV6-5 to TRBJ1-4; tentative D call: TRBD1 (6 bases). The TCR comes from a girl between 2 and 10 years old with multiple sclerosis. The CDR3 nucleotides are TGTGCCAGCAGGGGGGCTACTAATGAAAAACTGTTTTTT. It is translated as CASRGATNEKLFF.